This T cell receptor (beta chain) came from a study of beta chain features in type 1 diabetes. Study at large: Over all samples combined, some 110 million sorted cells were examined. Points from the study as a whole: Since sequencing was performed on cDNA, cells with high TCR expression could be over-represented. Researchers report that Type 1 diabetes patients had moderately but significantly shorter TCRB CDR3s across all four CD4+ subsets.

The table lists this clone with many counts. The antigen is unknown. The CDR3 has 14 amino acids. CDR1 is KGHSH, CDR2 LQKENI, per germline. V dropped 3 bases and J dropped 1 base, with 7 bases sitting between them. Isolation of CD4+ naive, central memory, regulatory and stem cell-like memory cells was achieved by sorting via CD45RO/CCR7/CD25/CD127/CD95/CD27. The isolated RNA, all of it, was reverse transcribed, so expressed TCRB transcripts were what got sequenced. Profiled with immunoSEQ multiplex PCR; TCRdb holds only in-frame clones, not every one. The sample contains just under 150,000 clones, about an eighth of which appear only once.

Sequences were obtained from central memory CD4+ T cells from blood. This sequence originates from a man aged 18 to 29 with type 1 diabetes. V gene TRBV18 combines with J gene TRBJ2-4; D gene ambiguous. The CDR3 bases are TGTGCCAGCTCACCGAGTGGGGCCAAAAACATTCAGTACTTC. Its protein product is CASSPSGAKNIQYF.